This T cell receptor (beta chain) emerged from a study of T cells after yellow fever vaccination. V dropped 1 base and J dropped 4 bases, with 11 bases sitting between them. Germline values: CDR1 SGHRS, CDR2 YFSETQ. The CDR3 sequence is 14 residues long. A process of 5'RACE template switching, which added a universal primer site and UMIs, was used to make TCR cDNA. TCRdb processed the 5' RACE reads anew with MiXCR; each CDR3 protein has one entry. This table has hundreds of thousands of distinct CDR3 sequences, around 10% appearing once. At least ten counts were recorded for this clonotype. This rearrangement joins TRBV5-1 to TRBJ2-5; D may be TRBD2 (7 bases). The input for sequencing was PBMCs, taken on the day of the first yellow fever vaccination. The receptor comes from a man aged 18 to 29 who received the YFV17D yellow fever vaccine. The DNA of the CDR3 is TGCGCCAGCAGCTTGAACGGGGGGCGAGAGACCCAGTACTTC. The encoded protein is CASSLNGGRETQYF.